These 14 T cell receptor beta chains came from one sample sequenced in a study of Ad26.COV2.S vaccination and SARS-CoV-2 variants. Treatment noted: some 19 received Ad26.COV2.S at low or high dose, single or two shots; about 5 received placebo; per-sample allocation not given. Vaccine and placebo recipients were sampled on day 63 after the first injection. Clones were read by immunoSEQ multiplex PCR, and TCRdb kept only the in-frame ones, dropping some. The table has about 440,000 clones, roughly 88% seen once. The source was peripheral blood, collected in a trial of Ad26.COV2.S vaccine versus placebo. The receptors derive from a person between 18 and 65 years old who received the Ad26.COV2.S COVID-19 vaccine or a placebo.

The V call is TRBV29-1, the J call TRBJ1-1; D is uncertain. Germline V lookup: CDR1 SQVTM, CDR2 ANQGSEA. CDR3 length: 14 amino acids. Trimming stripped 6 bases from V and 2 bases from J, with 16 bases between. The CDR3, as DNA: TGCAGCGTCCCCGGTCAAAGACAAAACACTGAAGCTTTCTTT. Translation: CSVPGQRQNTEAFF.

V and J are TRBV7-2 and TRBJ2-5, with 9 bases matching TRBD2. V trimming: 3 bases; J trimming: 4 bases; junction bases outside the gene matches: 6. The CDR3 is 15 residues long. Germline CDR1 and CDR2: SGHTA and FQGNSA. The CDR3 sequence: CASSFPGTSLETQYF. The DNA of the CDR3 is TGTGCCAGCAGCTTTCCCGGGACTAGCCTAGAGACCCAGTACTTC. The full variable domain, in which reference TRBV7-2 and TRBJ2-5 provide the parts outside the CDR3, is GAGVSQSPSNKVTEKGKDVELRCDPISGHTALYWYRQSLGQGLEFLIYFQGNSAPDKSGLPSDRFSAERTGGSVSTLTIQRTQQEDSAVYLCASSFPGTSLETQYFGPGTRLLVL.

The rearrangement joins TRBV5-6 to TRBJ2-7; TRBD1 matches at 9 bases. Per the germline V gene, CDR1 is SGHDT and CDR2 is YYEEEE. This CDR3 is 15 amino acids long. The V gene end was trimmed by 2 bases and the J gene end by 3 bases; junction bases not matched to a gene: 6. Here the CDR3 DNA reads TGTGCCAGCAGCTTTCGGGGGACAGGGATCTACGAGCAGTACTTC. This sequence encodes CASSFRGTGIYEQYF. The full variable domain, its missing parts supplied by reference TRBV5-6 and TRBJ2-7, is DAGVTQSPTHLIKTRGQQVTLRCSPKSGHDTVSWYQQALGQGPQFIFQYYEEEERQRGNFPDRFSGHQFPNYSSELNVNALLLGDSALYLCASSFRGTGIYEQYFGPGTRLTVT.

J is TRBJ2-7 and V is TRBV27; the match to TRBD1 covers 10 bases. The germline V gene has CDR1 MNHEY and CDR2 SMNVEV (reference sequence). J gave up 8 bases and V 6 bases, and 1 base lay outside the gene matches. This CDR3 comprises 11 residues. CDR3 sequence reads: CASRGQGQQYF. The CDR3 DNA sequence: TGTGCCAGCAGGGGACAGGGGCAGCAGTACTTC.

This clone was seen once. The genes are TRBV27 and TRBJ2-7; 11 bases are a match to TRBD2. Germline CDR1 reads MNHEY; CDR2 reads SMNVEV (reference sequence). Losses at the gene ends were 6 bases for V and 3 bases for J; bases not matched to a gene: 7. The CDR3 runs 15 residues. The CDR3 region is CASRGTSGSDYEQYF. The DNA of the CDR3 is TGTGCCAGCAGGGGAACTAGCGGGAGCGACTACGAGCAGTACTTC.

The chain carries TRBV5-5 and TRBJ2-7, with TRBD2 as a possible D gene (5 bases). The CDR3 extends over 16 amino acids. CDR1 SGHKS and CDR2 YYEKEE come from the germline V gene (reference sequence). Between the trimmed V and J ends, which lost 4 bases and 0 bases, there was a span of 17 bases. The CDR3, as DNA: TGTGCCAGCAGCCTGTACGGGGAAGGAAGCTCCTACGAGCAGTACTTC. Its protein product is CASSLYGEGSSYEQYF.

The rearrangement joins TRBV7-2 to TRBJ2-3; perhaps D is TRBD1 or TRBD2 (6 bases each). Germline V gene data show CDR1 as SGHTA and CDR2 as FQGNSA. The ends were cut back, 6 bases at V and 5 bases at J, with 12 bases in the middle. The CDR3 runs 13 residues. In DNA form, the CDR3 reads TGTGCCAGCAGAATAGGGGGGAGAGATACGCAGTATTTT. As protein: CASRIGGRDTQYF.

The CDR3 region has the DNA TGTGCCAGCAGCCCCACAGCGGGAGGGCCACCGTATTTT. Residues: CASSPTAGGPPYF. V is TRBV7-3 and J is TRBJ2-3, with TRBD2 matching 10 bases. V dropped 5 bases and J dropped 14; count of bases not matched to a gene: 10. Germline CDR1 SGHTA, CDR2 FQGTGA. The CDR3 loop spans 13 amino acids.

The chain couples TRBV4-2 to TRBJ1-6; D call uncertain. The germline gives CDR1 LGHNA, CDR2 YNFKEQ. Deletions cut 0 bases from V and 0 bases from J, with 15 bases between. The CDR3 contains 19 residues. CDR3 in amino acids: CASSQELGMKGSYNSPLHF. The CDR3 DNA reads TGTGCCAGCAGCCAAGAGCTGGGGATGAAGGGCTCCTATAATTCACCCCTCCACTTT.

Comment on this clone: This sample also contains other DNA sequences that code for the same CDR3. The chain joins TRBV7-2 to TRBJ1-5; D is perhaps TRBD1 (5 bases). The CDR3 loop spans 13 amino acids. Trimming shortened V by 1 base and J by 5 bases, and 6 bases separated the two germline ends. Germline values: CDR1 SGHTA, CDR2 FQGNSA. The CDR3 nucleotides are TGTGCCAGCAGCTTAGAACAGGATCAGCCCCAGCATTTT. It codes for CASSLEQDQPQHF.

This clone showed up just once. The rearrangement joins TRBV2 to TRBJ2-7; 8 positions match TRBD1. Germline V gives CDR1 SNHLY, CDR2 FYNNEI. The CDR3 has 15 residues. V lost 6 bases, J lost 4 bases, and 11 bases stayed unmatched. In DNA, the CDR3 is TGTGCCAGCAGCGTAGGCCAGGGGGCCCTTTACGAGCAGTACTTC. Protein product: CASSVGQGALYEQYF. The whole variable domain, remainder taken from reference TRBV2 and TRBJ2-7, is EPEVTQTPSHQVTQMGQEVILRCVPISNHLYFYWYRQILGQKVEFLVSFYNNEISEKSEIFDDQFSVERPDGSNFTLKIRSTKLEDSAMYFCASSVGQGALYEQYFGPGTRLTVT.

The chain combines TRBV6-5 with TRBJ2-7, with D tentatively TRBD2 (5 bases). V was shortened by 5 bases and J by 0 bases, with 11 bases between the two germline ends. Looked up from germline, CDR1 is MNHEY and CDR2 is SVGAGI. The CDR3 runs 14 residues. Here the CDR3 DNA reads TGTGCCAGCAGTCTAGCCGGGAACTCCTACGAGCAGTACTTC. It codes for CASSLAGNSYEQYF.

CDR3 coding DNA: TGTGCCAGCACCTCTGGCGGGCGGGAAGACTCCTACAATGAGCAGTTCTTC. Translated: CASTSGGREDSYNEQFF. The chain combines TRBV28 with TRBJ2-1; D possibly corresponds to TRBD2 (6 bases). Trimming cost V 7 bases and J 0 bases, with 19 bases left between them. Germline CDR1 and CDR2: MDHEN and SYDVKM. There are 17 residues in the CDR3.

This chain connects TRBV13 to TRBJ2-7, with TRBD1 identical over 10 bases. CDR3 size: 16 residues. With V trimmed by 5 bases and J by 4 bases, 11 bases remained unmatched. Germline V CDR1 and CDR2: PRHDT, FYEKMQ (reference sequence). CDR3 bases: TGTGCCAGCAGCGCGCGCTCCGGGACAGGGGCATACGAGCAGTACTTC. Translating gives CASSARSGTGAYEQYF.